The rows below give T cell receptor beta chains drawn from one sample of a study of tumor-infiltrating lymphocytes in localized non-small cell lung cancer. Only in-frame clones appear in the TCRdb table, and some are missing; sequencing was by immunoSEQ multiplex PCR. The table shows about 15,000 clones, with under 75% occurring only once. Sample: lung tumor tissue. Receptors were obtained from a human donor with non-small cell lung cancer. Both conserved end residues are part of each CDR3. D genes are given only for firm matches. The size entry is marked missing in some rows and otherwise reads once, few, many or a size class.

J gene: TRBJ1-1
clone size: .
D gene: .
V gene: TRBV9
CDR3 DNA: TGTGCCAGCAGCGTAGAGGCGTCAATGAACACTGAAGCTTTCTTT
CDR3 protein: CASSVEASMNTEAFF

J gene: TRBJ2-1
clone size: .
D gene: TRBD1
V gene: TRBV5-1
CDR3 DNA: TGCGCCAGCAGCTCAGACCCCGTGACAGGGGGCAATGAGCAGTTCTTC
CDR3 protein: CASSSDPVTGGNEQFF

J gene: TRBJ2-1
clone size: .
D gene: TRBD2
V gene: TRBV4-2
CDR3 DNA: TGTGCCAGCAGCCCGGGACTAGCGGGGAATGAGCAGTTCTTC
CDR3 protein: CASSPGLAGNEQFF

J gene: TRBJ2-3
clone size: .
D gene: .
V gene: TRBV27
CDR3 DNA: TGTGCCAGCAGTTTATCTCGGAACACAGATACGCAGTATTTT
CDR3 protein: CASSLSRNTDTQYF

J gene: TRBJ2-1
clone size: .
D gene: .
V gene: TRBV15
CDR3 DNA: TGTGCCACCAGCAATAGCGCGAGCTCCTACAATGAGCAGTTCTTC
CDR3 protein: CATSNSASSYNEQFF

J gene: TRBJ1-3
clone size: .
D gene: .
V gene: TRBV7-8
CDR3 DNA: TGTGCCAGCAGCTTACAGGGGCAGGCAAACACCATATATTTT
CDR3 protein: CASSLQGQANTIYF

J gene: TRBJ2-7
clone size: .
D gene: .
V gene: TRBV6-5
CDR3 DNA: TGTGCCAGCAGATCAGGGGAAGAGCAGTACTTC
CDR3 protein: CASRSGEEQYF

J gene: TRBJ2-7
clone size: few
D gene: TRBD2
V gene: TRBV9
CDR3 DNA: TGTGCCAGCAGCTTAGTAGCGGGAGGGCCCGAGCAGTACTTC
CDR3 protein: CASSLVAGGPEQYF

J gene: TRBJ2-2
clone size: .
D gene: .
V gene: TRBV4-2
CDR3 DNA: TGTGCCAGCAGCTCCATAGACAGTTACACCGGGGAGCTGTTTTTT
CDR3 protein: CASSSIDSYTGELFF

J gene: TRBJ2-1
clone size: once
D gene: TRBD2
V gene: TRBV5-4
CDR3 DNA: TGTGCCAGCAGCTTGGAACTAGCGGGAGGGGGAAGAAACAATGAGCAGTTCTTC
CDR3 protein: CASSLELAGGGRNNEQFF

J gene: TRBJ2-5
clone size: .
D gene: TRBD1
V gene: TRBV2
CDR3 DNA: TGTGCCAGCAGTATACCCCGGGACAGGGAGAACGGGAGAGAGACCCAGTACTTC
CDR3 protein: CASSIPRDRENGRETQYF

J gene: TRBJ2-3
clone size: .
D gene: TRBD1
V gene: TRBV15
CDR3 DNA: TGTGCCACCAGCAGAGATAAGGACAGGGTCACAGATACGCAGTATTTT
CDR3 protein: CATSRDKDRVTDTQYF

J gene: TRBJ2-3
clone size: once
D gene: .
V gene: TRBV10-3
CDR3 DNA: TGTGCCATCAGTGCGGGGAGAAGCACAGATACGCAGTATTTT
CDR3 protein: CAISAGRSTDTQYF

J gene: TRBJ2-2
clone size: .
D gene: .
V gene: TRBV11-3
CDR3 DNA: TGTGCCAGCAGCTCGCGTTTGGGTTTCCGAACCGGGGAGCTGTTTTTT
CDR3 protein: CASSSRLGFRTGELFF

J gene: TRBJ2-7
clone size: medium-sized
D gene: .
V gene: TRBV7-3
CDR3 DNA: TGTGCCAGCAGCCCCTCCGGCGTTACCTACGAGCAGTACTTC
CDR3 protein: CASSPSGVTYEQYF

J gene: TRBJ2-7
clone size: .
D gene: TRBD2
V gene: TRBV5-4
CDR3 DNA: TGTGCCAGCAAAGCTAGCGGGGCCTCCTACGAGCAGTACTTC
CDR3 protein: CASKASGASYEQYF

J gene: TRBJ1-5
clone size: .
D gene: .
V gene: TRBV5-5
CDR3 DNA: TGTGCCAGCAGCTTGGCCAAGGATCAGCCCCAGCATTTT
CDR3 protein: CASSLAKDQPQHF

J gene: TRBJ2-7
clone size: once
D gene: TRBD1
V gene: TRBV11-2
CDR3 DNA: TGTGCCAGCAGCTTAGAACCCCAACCTCCGGGACAGGGGCCCCGGGGTGAGCAGTACTTC
CDR3 protein: CASSLEPQPPGQGPRGEQYF

J gene: TRBJ1-2
clone size: .
D gene: .
V gene: TRBV2
CDR3 DNA: TGTGCCAGCAATTACAGGTCTAACTATGGCTACACCTTC
CDR3 protein: CASNYRSNYGYTF

J gene: TRBJ2-2
clone size: .
D gene: TRBD2
V gene: TRBV18
CDR3 DNA: TGTGCCAGCTCACTACAAATGACTAGCGGGGAGAACACCGGGGAGCTGTTTTTT
CDR3 protein: CASSLQMTSGENTGELFF